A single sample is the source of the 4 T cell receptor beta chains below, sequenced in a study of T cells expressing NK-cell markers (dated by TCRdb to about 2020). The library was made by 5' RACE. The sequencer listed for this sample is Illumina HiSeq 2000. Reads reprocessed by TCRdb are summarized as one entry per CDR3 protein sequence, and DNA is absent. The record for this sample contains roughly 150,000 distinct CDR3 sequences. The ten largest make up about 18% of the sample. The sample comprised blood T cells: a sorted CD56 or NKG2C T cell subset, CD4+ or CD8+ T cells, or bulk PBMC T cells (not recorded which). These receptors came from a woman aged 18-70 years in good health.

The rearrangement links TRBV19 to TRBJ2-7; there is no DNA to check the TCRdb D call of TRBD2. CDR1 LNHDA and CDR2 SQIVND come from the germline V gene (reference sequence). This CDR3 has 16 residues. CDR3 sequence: CASSILAGDPFYEQYF.

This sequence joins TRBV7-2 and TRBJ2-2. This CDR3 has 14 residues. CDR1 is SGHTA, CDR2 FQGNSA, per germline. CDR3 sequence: CASSLEKGTGELFF.

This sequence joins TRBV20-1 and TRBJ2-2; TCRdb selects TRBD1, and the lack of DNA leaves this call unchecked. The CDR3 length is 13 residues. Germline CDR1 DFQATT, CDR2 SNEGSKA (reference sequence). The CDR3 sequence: CSARDPTRTGLFF.

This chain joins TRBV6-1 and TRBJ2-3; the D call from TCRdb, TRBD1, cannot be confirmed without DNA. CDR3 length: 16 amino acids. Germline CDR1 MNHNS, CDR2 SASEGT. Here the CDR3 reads CASRPLAGGATDTQYF.